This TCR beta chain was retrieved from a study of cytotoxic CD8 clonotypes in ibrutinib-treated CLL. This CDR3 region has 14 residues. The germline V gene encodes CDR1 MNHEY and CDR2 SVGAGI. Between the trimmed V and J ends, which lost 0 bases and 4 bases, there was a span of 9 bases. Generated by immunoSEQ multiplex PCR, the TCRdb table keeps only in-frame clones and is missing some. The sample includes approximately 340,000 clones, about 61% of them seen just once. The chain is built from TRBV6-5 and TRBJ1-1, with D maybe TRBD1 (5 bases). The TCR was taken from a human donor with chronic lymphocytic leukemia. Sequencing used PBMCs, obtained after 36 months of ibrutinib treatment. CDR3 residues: CASSYSRGGTEAFF. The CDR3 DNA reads TGTGCCAGCAGTTACTCGAGGGGAGGCACTGAAGCTTTCTTT.